The 11 T cell receptor beta chains below were found in one sample sequenced in a study of vaccination and CD4 T cells after COVID-19. Treatment given: roughly 11-day PBMC culture with coronavirus spike peptide pools or control peptides (ViraFEST assay). Which antigens these TCRs recognize remains unknown. Researchers used the Oncomine TCR Beta short-read assay to sequence DNA from cultured CD4+ T cells. TCRdb fed the PCR reads into MiXCR, producing one record per CDR3 protein. The sample holds 8,500 to 13,000 distinct CDR3 sequences, around 60% seen once. The sequenced sample consisted of CD4+ T cells from blood, cultured in vitro. The receptors stem from a human donor who had recovered from COVID-19.

The J gene is TRBJ2-5, the V gene TRBV6-1; 7 positions match TRBD1. The junction had 9 bases not matched to a gene; V was cut back by 3 bases and J by 5 bases. The CDR3 runs to 15 residues. CDR1 is MNHNS and CDR2 is SASEGT in the germline V gene. The CDR3 is CASSDLKGALETQYF. In DNA, the CDR3 is TGTGCCAGCAGTGATTTAAAGGGGGCATTGGAGACCCAGTACTTC.

V usage is TRBV19 and J usage is TRBJ1-6, with D possibly being TRBD1 (5 bases). CDR1 LNHDA and CDR2 SQIVND come from the germline V gene (reference sequence). The CDR3 loop spans 14 amino acids. Trimming cost V 8 bases and J 7 bases, with 15 bases left between them. CDR3: CASRDQLPNSPLHF. CDR3 nucleotide sequence: TGTGCCAGTCGGGACCAACTGCCAAATTCACCCCTCCACTTT.

The rearrangement joins TRBV6-1 to TRBJ1-1, with unresolved D. The germline V gene has CDR1 MNHNS and CDR2 SASEGT. V shed 1 base and J shed 1 base, with 4 bases lying between them. CDR3 length: 13 residues. CDR3 sequence: CASSEGGNTEAFF. CDR3 coding DNA: TGTGCCAGCAGTGAAGGGGGGAACACTGAAGCTTTCTTT.

V gene TRBV30 combines with J gene TRBJ2-5, with TRBD2 matching 9 bases. The CDR3 runs to 16 residues. Germline lookup yields CDR1 GTSNPN and CDR2 SVGIG (reference sequence). Trimming removed 7 bases from V and 4 bases from J; junction bases left unmatched: 16. The CDR3 region is CASPLGCGRVAETQYF. The CDR3, as DNA: TGTGCCTCCCCCCTGGGTTGCGGGAGGGTGGCAGAGACCCAGTACTTC.

The rearrangement joins TRBV12-3 or TRBV12-4 to TRBJ1-5, with a weak D call TRBD1 (5 bases). This CDR3 has 15 amino acids. V lost 3 bases, J lost 4 bases, and 13 bases lay in between. The CDR3 reads CASSLITGLNQPQHF. The CDR3 DNA reads as TGTGCCAGCAGTTTGATCACGGGGCTTAATCAGCCCCAGCATTTT.

The rearrangement links TRBV30 to TRBJ1-2; 8 bases are shared with TRBD1. Germline V gene sequence: CDR1 GTSNPN, CDR2 SVGIG (reference sequence). CDR3 length equals 14 residues. J gave up 7 bases and V 5 bases, and 12 bases lay outside the gene matches. CDR3 in amino acids: CAWEPATGASGYTF. The CDR3, as DNA: TGTGCCTGGGAACCCGCGACAGGGGCGTCTGGCTACACCTTC.

The rearrangement joins TRBV7-2 to TRBJ1-2; no reliable D call. The CDR3 has 15 residues. Germline CDR1 is SGHTA and CDR2 is FQGNSA. The V and J ends lost 3 bases and 0 bases respectively, with 11 bases between them. CDR3: CASSFARASNYGYTF. In DNA, the CDR3 is TGTGCCAGCAGCTTTGCGCGGGCCTCTAACTATGGCTACACCTTC.

The rearrangement links TRBV30 to TRBJ2-5; a possible D gene is TRBD1 (5 bases). Germline lookup yields CDR1 GTSNPN and CDR2 SVGIG (reference sequence). The V end lost 0 bases, the J end lost 3 bases, and 11 bases lay between the germline ends. The CDR3 is made up of 14 amino acids. For the CDR3, the DNA is TGTGCCTGGAGTGTACAGGATAGAAAAGAGACCCAGTACTTC. Amino acids: CAWSVQDRKETQYF.

This clonotype was seen just once. This chain uses TRBV10-3 with TRBJ2-5; perhaps TRBD2 as D (6 bases). In germline, CDR1 is ENHRY, CDR2 SYGVKD. The CDR3 is 16 amino acids. V gave up 1 base and J gave up 3 bases, with 15 bases separating them. Here the CDR3 reads CAISEFAGLGEETQYF. The CDR3 region has the DNA TGTGCCATCAGTGAGTTTGCGGGGTTGGGGGAAGAGACCCAGTACTTC.

V gene TRBV28 combines with J gene TRBJ2-7; weak D call: TRBD2 (6 bases). The length of the CDR3 is 12 residues. CDR1 MDHEN and CDR2 SYDVKM come from the germline V gene. Trimming removed 5 bases at V and 5 bases at J, with 10 bases between. The CDR3 nucleotides are TGTGCCAGCAGTCTCCCGGGGGACGAGCAGTACTTC. This codes for CASSLPGDEQYF.

The chain joins TRBV11-2 to TRBJ2-3, with D uncertain. The CDR3 runs 14 residues. The ends were cut back, 0 bases at V and 6 bases at J, with 10 bases in the middle. Germline CDR1 SGHAT, CDR2 FQNNGV. Here the CDR3 reads CASSLEAEMDTQYF. The CDR3 bases are TGTGCCAGCAGCTTAGAAGCAGAGATGGATACGCAGTATTTT.